This TCR beta chain was identified in a study of metastatic and nonmetastatic thyroid tumors. As for the study in general: Thyroid patients, malignant and benign, had repertoires compared across blood and tumor or nodule tissue.

The entire patient cohort was treatment-naive prior to thyroid surgery. TCRdb re-called clones via MiXCR from the PCR reads. The table records around 26,000 clones, around an eighth of them present only once. Ten or more counts support this clone. The CDR3 has 14 residues. V lost 3 bases to trimming and J lost 5 bases, with 13 bases between them. Germline V gene lookup returns CDR1 LGHNA and CDR2 YNFKEQ. The receptor's source is a female donor with papillary thyroid cancer or a benign thyroid nodule (not recorded which). Some clones in this sample may be carry-over from other donors' samples. The sequenced sample consisted of blood. The chain couples TRBV4-2 to TRBJ2-5; D unclear. The CDR3 coding sequence is TGTGCCAGCAGCCACGTAGAAGGTGGGGAGACCCAGTACTTC. Its protein product is CASSHVEGGETQYF.